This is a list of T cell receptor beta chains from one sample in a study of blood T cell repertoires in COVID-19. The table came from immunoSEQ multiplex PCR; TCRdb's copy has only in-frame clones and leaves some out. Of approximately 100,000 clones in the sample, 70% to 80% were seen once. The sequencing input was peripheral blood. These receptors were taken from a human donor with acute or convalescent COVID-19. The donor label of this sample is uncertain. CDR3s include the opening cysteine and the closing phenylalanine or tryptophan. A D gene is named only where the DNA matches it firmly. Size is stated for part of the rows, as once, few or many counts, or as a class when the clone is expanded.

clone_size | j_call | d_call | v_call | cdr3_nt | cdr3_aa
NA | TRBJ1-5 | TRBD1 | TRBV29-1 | TGCAGCGCTATGGACAGGGACCGCAATCAGCCCCAGCATTTT | CSAMDRDRNQPQHF
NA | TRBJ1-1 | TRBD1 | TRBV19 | TGTGCCAGTAGTCGGAGACAGGGTATACCTGAAGCTTTCTTT | CASSRRQGIPEAFF
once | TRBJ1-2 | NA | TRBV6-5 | TGTGCCAGCACCCTAGACAGCTATGGCTACACCTTC | CASTLDSYGYTF
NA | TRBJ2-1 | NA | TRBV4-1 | TGCGCCAGCAGCCAAAAGCTCGGCCTCCCTAGCGTCTCCTACAATGAGCAGTTCTTC | CASSQKLGLPSVSYNEQFF
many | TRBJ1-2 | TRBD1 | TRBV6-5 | TGTGCCAGCAGTTATCTCCGGACAGGGGGAGGCTATGGCTACACCTTC | CASSYLRTGGGYGYTF
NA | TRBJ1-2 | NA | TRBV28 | TGTGCCAGCAGTTCTGAGGTCTATGGCTACACCTTC | CASSSEVYGYTF
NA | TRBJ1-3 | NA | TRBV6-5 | TGTGCCAGCAGTTTAGAACCTCCACCTGGAAACACCATATATTTT | CASSLEPPPGNTIYF
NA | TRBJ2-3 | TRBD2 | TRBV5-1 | TGCGCCAGCAGCTTGGAACTAGCGGGATCCACAGATACGCAGTATTTT | CASSLELAGSTDTQYF
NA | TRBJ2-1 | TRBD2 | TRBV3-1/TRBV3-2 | TGTGCCAGCAGCCAAGATCGGCGGGGGGGATACAATGAGCAGTTCTTC | CASSQDRRGGYNEQFF
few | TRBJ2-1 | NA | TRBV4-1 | TGCGCCAGCAGCCAAGGTAATAGCGACTACAATGAGCAGTTCTTC | CASSQGNSDYNEQFF
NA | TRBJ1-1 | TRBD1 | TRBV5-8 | TGTGCCAGCAGCTTTTATGGACAGGCCACGGTCTTT | CASSFYGQATVF
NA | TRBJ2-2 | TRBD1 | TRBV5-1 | TGCGCCAGCAGCTGGACAGGGAGCGAGAACACCGGGGAGCTGTTTTTT | CASSWTGSENTGELFF
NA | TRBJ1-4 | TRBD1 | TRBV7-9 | TGTGCCAGCAGCTTAGATGACAGGGTGACTAATGAAAAACTGTTTTTT | CASSLDDRVTNEKLFF
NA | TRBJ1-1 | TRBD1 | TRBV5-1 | TGCCTCAGCAGAAGGGCAGGGGGCACTGAAGCTTTCTTT | CLSRRAGGTEAFF
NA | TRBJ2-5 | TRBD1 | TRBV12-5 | TGTGCTAGTGGCCAAGGGACAGAGCAAGAGACCCAGTACTTC | CASGQGTEQETQYF
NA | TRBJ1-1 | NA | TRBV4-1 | TGCGCCAGCAGCCAAGATTCCGGGAGTGGACGTACTGAAGCTTTCTTT | CASSQDSGSGRTEAFF
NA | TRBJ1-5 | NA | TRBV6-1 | TGTGCCAGCAGTGATCCCTGGTCGGGGGACCAGCCCCAGCATTTT | CASSDPWSGDQPQHF
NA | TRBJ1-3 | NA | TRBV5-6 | TGTGCCAGCAGCTCGTCCTATTGGGGGCTCTTAAACACCATATATTTT | CASSSSYWGLLNTIYF
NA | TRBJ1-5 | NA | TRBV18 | TGTGCCAGCTCAAAGGGGAATAGCAATCAGCCCCAGCATTTT | CASSKGNSNQPQHF
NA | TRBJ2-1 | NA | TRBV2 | TGTGCCAGCAGTCGAGGGAGACAACCTGAGCAGTTCTTC | CASSRGRQPEQFF
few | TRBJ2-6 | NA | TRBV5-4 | TGTGCCAGCAGCTTGCAGGGATCTGGGGCCAACGTCCTGACTTTC | CASSLQGSGANVLTF
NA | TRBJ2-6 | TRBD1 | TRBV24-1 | TGTGCCACCAGTGATTCGACGGGACAGGGAAACAGCCCTGGGGCCAACGTCCTGACTTTC | CATSDSTGQGNSPGANVLTF
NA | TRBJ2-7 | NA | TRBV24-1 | TGTGCCACCAGTGATTTTCTGGGGCCAGGGACCTACGAGCAGTACTTC | CATSDFLGPGTYEQYF
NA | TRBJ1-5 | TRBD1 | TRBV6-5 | TGTGCCAGCAGTCGACAGGGTAAGGATCAGCCCCAGCATTTT | CASSRQGKDQPQHF
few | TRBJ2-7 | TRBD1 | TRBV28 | TGTGCCAGCCGACAGGGGGCTTGGTACGAGCAGTACTTC | CASRQGAWYEQYF
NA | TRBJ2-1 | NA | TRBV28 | TGTGCCAGCAGGTTGCCTCCCCCGGCGGGGAATGAGCAGTTCTTC | CASRLPPPAGNEQFF
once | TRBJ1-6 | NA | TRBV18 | TGTGCCAGCTCACCAATCCGTAGGGGAGGTAATTCACCCCTCCACTTT | CASSPIRRGGNSPLHF
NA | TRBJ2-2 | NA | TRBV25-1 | TGTGCCAGCAGTGCGGGACACGCGAACACCGGGGAGCTGTTTTTT | CASSAGHANTGELFF
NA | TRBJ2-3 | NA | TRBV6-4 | TGTGCCAGCAGTGACTCCCAGTTCACAGATACGCAGTATTTT | CASSDSQFTDTQYF
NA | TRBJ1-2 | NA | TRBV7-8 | TGTGCCAGCAGCTTGGCGCACAGCAGCAGGGACTACACCTTC | CASSLAHSSRDYTF
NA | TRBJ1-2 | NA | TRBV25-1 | TGTGCCAGCAGTGCTAGCCCCGGGGGGGATGGCTACACCTTC | CASSASPGGDGYTF
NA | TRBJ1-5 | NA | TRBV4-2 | TGTGCCAGCAGCCAGGAGTGGGAGGGTCAGCCCCAGCATTTT | CASSQEWEGQPQHF
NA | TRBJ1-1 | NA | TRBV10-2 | TGCGCCAGCATGAATAAGGGGCACACTGAAGCTTTCTTT | CASMNKGHTEAFF
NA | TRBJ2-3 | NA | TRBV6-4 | TGTGCCAGCAGTGACTCGAGCTCAGATACGCAGTATTTT | CASSDSSSDTQYF
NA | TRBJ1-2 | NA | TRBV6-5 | TGTGCCAGCACCTGGTGGGGGGGCGGCTACACCTTC | CASTWWGGGYTF
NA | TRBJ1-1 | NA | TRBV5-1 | TGCGCCAGCAGCTTCGGAGGGGTTGGGGCTTTCTTT | CASSFGGVGAFF
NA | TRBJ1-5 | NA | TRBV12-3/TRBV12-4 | TGTGCCAGCACCGGAGGAGAGAATCAGCCCCAGCATTTT | CASTGGENQPQHF
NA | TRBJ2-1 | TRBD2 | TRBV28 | TGTGCCAGCAGACCCTGGGGGGGCAATGAGCAGTTCTTC | CASRPWGGNEQFF
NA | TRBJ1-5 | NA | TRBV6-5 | TGTGCCAGCAGCGACGGGTTAACGGGGCCCCAGCATTTT | CASSDGLTGPQHF
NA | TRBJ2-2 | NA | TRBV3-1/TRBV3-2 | TGTGCCAGCAGGTCTACCGGGGAGCTGTTTTTT | CASRSTGELFF
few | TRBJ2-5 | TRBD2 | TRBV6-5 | TGTGCCAGCAGTTACTCGTTAGCGGGGGCCCAAGAGACCCAGTACTTC | CASSYSLAGAQETQYF
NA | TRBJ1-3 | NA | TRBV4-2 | TGTGCCAGCAGCCAAGAAGACGGGAGAAACACCATATATTTT | CASSQEDGRNTIYF
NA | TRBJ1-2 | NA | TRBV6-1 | TGTGCCAGCAGTGAAGCGGGCTCGGGGTCCTATGGCTACACCTTC | CASSEAGSGSYGYTF
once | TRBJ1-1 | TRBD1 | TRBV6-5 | TGTGCCAGCAGAGAGACAGGGGCTTCGAACACTGAAGCTTTCTTT | CASRETGASNTEAFF
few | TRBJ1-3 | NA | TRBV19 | TGTGCCAGTAGTTTCGGAGAAAACACCATATATTTT | CASSFGENTIYF
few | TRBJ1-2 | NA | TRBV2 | TGTGCCAGCAGGACAGGCCCGAACTATGGCTACACCTTC | CASRTGPNYGYTF
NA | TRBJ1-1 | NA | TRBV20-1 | TGCAGTGCTAGTGGCAACAGTGAAGCTTTCTTT | CSASGNSEAFF
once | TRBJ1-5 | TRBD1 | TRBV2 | TGTGCCACCAAACCTCCCACGACAGGGCAGCCCCAGCATTTT | CATKPPTTGQPQHF
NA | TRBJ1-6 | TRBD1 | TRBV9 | TGTGCCAGCAGTGCAGGGGGTTCACCCCTCCACTTT | CASSAGGSPLHF
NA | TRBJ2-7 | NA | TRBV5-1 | TGCGCCAGCAGCTCCGGGACTGACTACGAGCAGTACTTC | CASSSGTDYEQYF
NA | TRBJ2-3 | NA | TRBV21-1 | TGTGCCAGCAGCCCCCGACTAGCGGGTAACACAGATACGCAGTATTTT | CASSPRLAGNTDTQYF
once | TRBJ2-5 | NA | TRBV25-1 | TGTGCCAGCAGTGAAATAGGGGGTGGGGAGACCCAGTACTTC | CASSEIGGGETQYF
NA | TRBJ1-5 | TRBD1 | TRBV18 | TGTGCCAGCTCGAGCGCAGGGGGGCATCAGCCCCAGCATTTT | CASSSAGGHQPQHF
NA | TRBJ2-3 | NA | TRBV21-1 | TGTGCCAGCAGTCCAAAGAAAAGCTGCACAGATACGCAGTATTTT | CASSPKKSCTDTQYF
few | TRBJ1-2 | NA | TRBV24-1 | TGTGCCACCAGTGACCCGACAGGACCGCCTAACTATGGCTACACCTTC | CATSDPTGPPNYGYTF